These 28 T cell receptor beta chains were sequenced from one sample in a study of early T cells in non-severe SARS-CoV-2 infection. One entry per CDR3 protein results from TCRdb running MiXCR on the 5' RACE reads. This table has 20,000 to 30,000 distinct CDR3 sequences, 3.5% to 5% appearing once. Sequenced sample: whole blood. The receptors derive from an adult who was a healthcare worker with PCR-confirmed SARS-CoV-2 infection or an uninfected control (not recorded which).

This clonotype was seen ten or more times. The chain has TRBV27 and TRBJ2-3; 8 bases agree with TRBD1. V dropped 1 base and J dropped 2; count of bases not matched to a gene: 5. From germline, CDR1 is MNHEY and CDR2 SMNVEV (reference sequence). This CDR3 spans 16 amino acids. CDR3 in DNA: TGTGCCAGCAGTTTATTGCGACAGGGGTTCACAGATACGCAGTATTTT. Its protein product is CASSLLRQGFTDTQYF.

The CDR3 reads CASSITGDRVDTEAFF. DNA for the CDR3: TGTGCCAGCAGCATAACTGGGGACCGAGTTGACACTGAAGCTTTCTTT. V usage is TRBV7-2 and J usage is TRBJ1-1, with D perhaps matching TRBD1 (5 bases). The ends were cut back, 5 bases at V and 3 bases at J, with 19 bases in the middle. CDR1 is SGHTA and CDR2 is FQGNSA in the germline V gene. This CDR3 has 16 residues.

This chain joins TRBV6-1 and TRBJ1-1; D gene ambiguous. The CDR3 spans 11 residues. Germline CDR1 is MNHNS and CDR2 is SASEGT. Trimming removed 7 bases at V and 3 bases at J, with 6 bases between. CDR3 DNA sequence: TGTGCCAGCAAGACTGACACTGAAGCTTTCTTT. Translation: CASKTDTEAFF.

This clonotype was detected only a few times. V gene TRBV5-6 combines with J gene TRBJ2-7, with D possibly called TRBD1 or TRBD2 (5 bases each). Germline CDR1 is SGHDT and CDR2 is YYEEEE. This CDR3 comprises 15 residues. V was cut by 2 bases and J by 4 bases, with 16 bases left in between. The CDR3 protein is CASSFTIGAQYEQYF. The CDR3 nucleotides read TGTGCCAGCAGCTTCACCATCGGGGCCCAATACGAGCAGTACTTC.

In this sample, this clonotype turned up many times. The chain links TRBV5-6 to TRBJ1-1, with TRBD1 as a possible D gene (5 bases). This CDR3 has 15 residues. Trimming left V 3 bases short and J 1 base short, with 13 bases between. Germline CDR1 and CDR2: SGHDT and YYEEEE. This CDR3 reads CASSSNGAWNTEAFF. The CDR3 bases are TGTGCCAGCAGCTCGAATGGGGCTTGGAACACTGAAGCTTTCTTT. The complete variable domain, with remaining parts taken from reference TRBV5-6 and TRBJ1-1, reads DAGVTQSPTHLIKTRGQQVTLRCSPKSGHDTVSWYQQALGQGPQFIFQYYEEEERQRGNFPDRFSGHQFPNYSSELNVNALLLGDSALYLCASSSNGAWNTEAFFGQGTRLTVV.

This clonotype was recorded at least ten times. The chain is built from TRBV29-1 and TRBJ1-5; 8 bases line up with TRBD1. Germline CDR1 and CDR2: SQVTM and ANQGSEA. This CDR3 region has 14 residues. The V gene end was trimmed by 6 bases and the J gene end by 3 bases; junction bases not matched to a gene: 7. This CDR3 is CSVAGTGINQPQHF. The DNA for the CDR3 is TGCAGCGTCGCCGGGACAGGCATCAATCAGCCCCAGCATTTT.

This clonotype has a handful of counts. This chain links TRBV7-2 with TRBJ2-1; D is uncertain. CDR3 size: 13 residues. Germline CDR1 SGHTA, CDR2 FQGNSA. V was shortened by 3 bases and J by 5 bases, with 8 bases between the two germline ends. The CDR3 DNA reads as TGTGCCAGCAGCTTTGGCAGCAACAATGAGCAGTTCTTC. It yields the protein CASSFGSNNEQFF.

This clonotype appeared many times. The germline gene is not matched at one end of the junction; a read error may be the cause. This chain connects TRBV7-7 to TRBJ2-2, with 7 bases aligning to TRBD1. Germline lookup yields CDR1 SSHAT and CDR2 FNYEAQ (reference sequence). The CDR3 has 15 residues. Written as DNA, the CDR3 is TGTGCTAGCAGCCCCGGGACAGTTTCGACCGGGGAGCTGTTTTTT. Its protein is CASSPGTVSTGELFF.

This clonotype was seen at least ten times. J is TRBJ1-5 and V is TRBV6-5; D is uncertain. This CDR3 spans 14 amino acids. Trimming stripped 2 bases from V and 0 bases from J, with 5 bases between. CDR1 and CDR2 (germline): MNHEY, SVGAGI. The chain's CDR3 is CASSYGYSNQPQHF. As DNA, the CDR3 is TGTGCCAGCAGTTACGGATATAGCAATCAGCCCCAGCATTTT.

The table lists this clonotype with a few counts. V and J are TRBV2 and TRBJ1-4; D is possibly TRBD1 (6 bases). The V end lost 2 bases, the J end lost 7 bases, and 14 bases lay between the germline ends. Germline CDR1 is SNHLY and CDR2 is FYNNEI. This CDR3 region has 15 residues. The CDR3, as DNA: TGTGCCAGCAGTGAAACTACAGGGACGCGTGAAAAACTGTTTTTT. It translates to CASSETTGTREKLFF.

This clonotype was seen many times. The rearrangement joins TRBV3-1 to TRBJ2-7; possibly TRBD1 for D (5 bases). Germline CDR1 is LGHDT and CDR2 is YNNKEL (reference sequence). V lost 1 base, J lost 4 bases, and 17 bases lay in between. The length of the CDR3 is 16 residues. In DNA form, the CDR3 reads TGTGCCAGCAGCCAAGGGGGCCTCTGGTCCATGTACGAGCAGTACTTC. This sequence encodes CASSQGGLWSMYEQYF.

There are many counts of this clonotype. The CDR3 here is CSASPPGGEQFF. The DNA of the CDR3 is TGCAGTGCTAGCCCACCCGGGGGTGAGCAGTTCTTC. The chain is built from TRBV20-1 and TRBJ2-1; perhaps TRBD2 as D (6 bases). V was shortened by 3 bases and J by 9 bases, with 12 bases between the two germline ends. The CDR3 has 12 amino acids. The germline CDR1 and CDR2 sequences are DFQATT and SNEGSKA (reference sequence).

This clonotype was recorded at least ten times. The chain employs TRBV7-8 and TRBJ2-7, with D maybe TRBD1 (6 bases). The germline CDR1 and CDR2 sequences are SGHVS and FQNEAQ. The V and J ends lost 3 bases and 1 base respectively, with 10 bases between them. CDR3 size: 14 residues. CDR3 protein: CASSFRGQSYEQYF. The CDR3 DNA reads as TGTGCCAGCAGCTTCAGGGGTCAGTCCTACGAGCAGTACTTC.

About this clonotype itself: A much larger clonotype is one base distant, so this may be a read error. CDR3 amino acids: CVSSGQSSGANVLTF. The CDR3 DNA is TGTGTCAGCAGTGGACAGAGCTCTGGGGCCAACGTCCTGACTTTC. The chain carries TRBV11-1 and TRBJ2-6; D perhaps matches TRBD1 (6 bases). This CDR3 spans 15 amino acids. Germline CDR1 reads SGHAT; CDR2 reads FQDESV (reference sequence).

This clonotype was detected ten times or more. The rearrangement uses TRBV7-6 and TRBJ2-2; no firm D call. The germline V gene encodes CDR1 SGHVS and CDR2 FNYEAQ. The CDR3 loop spans 14 amino acids. V lost 6 bases and J 1 base, leaving 9 bases between the germline ends. CDR3 protein: CASRFQVNTGELFF. For the CDR3, the DNA is TGTGCCAGCAGATTCCAGGTGAACACCGGGGAGCTGTTTTTT.

This clonotype occurred many times. J is TRBJ1-1 and V is TRBV6-5; tentatively, D is TRBD1 (6 bases). CDR3 length: 14 residues. Germline V gene lookup returns CDR1 MNHEY and CDR2 SVGAGI. V was shortened by 8 bases and J by 1 base, with 14 bases between the two germline ends. CDR3 bases: TGTGCCAGCGGAAGGGGGGATTCGAACACTGAAGCTTTCTTT. It encodes CASGRGDSNTEAFF.

This clonotype showed up many times. The chain couples TRBV20-1 to TRBJ2-5, with D tentatively TRBD1 (5 bases). Germline values: CDR1 DFQATT, CDR2 SNEGSKA (reference sequence). The CDR3 runs to 13 residues. V was trimmed by 6 bases and J by 9 bases, leaving 20 bases between them. The CDR3 DNA follows: TGCAGTGCCCCGATAGACCAAGGGGTGGCCCAGTACTTC. Amino acids: CSAPIDQGVAQYF.

This clonotype came up many times. The CDR3 nucleotides are TGTGCCAGCAGAGGTCAACACGGGAATGAGCAGTTCTTC. Its translation: CASRGQHGNEQFF. This chain connects TRBV7-3 to TRBJ2-1; D is undetermined. Between the trimmed V and J ends, which lost 6 bases and 7 bases, there was a span of 13 bases. Germline lookup yields CDR1 SGHTA and CDR2 FQGTGA. The CDR3 contains 13 residues.

V and J are TRBV6-2 or TRBV6-3 and TRBJ2-6; D not certain. CDR1 and CDR2 from the germline V gene are MNHEY and SVGEGT. The CDR3 runs 21 residues. Trimming removed 0 bases from V and 0 bases from J, with 21 bases in between. In DNA, the CDR3 is TGTGCCAGCAGTTACTCGACTGGTCTTCTGGTGTTACCCTCTGGGGCCAACGTCCTGACTTTC. This sequence encodes CASSYSTGLLVLPSGANVLTF.

There are many counts of this clonotype. The chain has TRBV20-1 and TRBJ2-2; perhaps TRBD2 as D (5 bases). The CDR3 runs to 15 residues. V was pared by 0 bases and J by 6 bases, with 14 bases between. Germline CDR1 is DFQATT and CDR2 is SNEGSKA (reference sequence). CDR3 in DNA: TGCAGTGCTAGAGAGGCCCGGGAAGTTTCCGGGGAGCTGTTTTTT. Protein product: CSAREAREVSGELFF.

This clonotype was picked up a small number of times. The chain couples TRBV20-1 to TRBJ2-2; TRBD2 might be the D (5 bases). Trimming shortened V by 3 bases and J by 5 bases, and 13 bases separated the two germline ends. This CDR3 has 14 residues. In germline, CDR1 is DFQATT, CDR2 SNEGSKA (reference sequence). CDR3 in amino acids: CSARGGPGTGELFF. In nucleotides, the CDR3 is TGCAGTGCTAGGGGCGGACCGGGAACCGGGGAGCTGTTTTTT.

This clonotype was observed many times. The CDR3 protein is CASSLLRGPNTEAFF. The CDR3 nucleotides read TGTGCCAGCAGCTTATTGCGTGGTCCGAACACTGAAGCTTTCTTT. The gene calls are TRBV7-8 and TRBJ1-1; no firm D call. Trimming removed 2 bases at V and 1 base at J, with 11 bases between. Germline V gene data show CDR1 as SGHVS and CDR2 as FQNEAQ. This CDR3 is built from 15 residues.

This clonotype was seen at least ten times. This chain joins TRBV7-9 and TRBJ2-6, with 7 bases lining up with TRBD1. The V and J ends lost 6 bases and 2 bases, in that order; junction bases with no gene match: 10. The CDR3 runs 17 residues. Germline values: CDR1 SEHNR, CDR2 FQNEAQ (reference sequence). The CDR3 DNA follows: TGTGCCAGCAGTACAACAGGGGACCCCGCTGGGGCCAACGTCCTGACTTTC. It is translated as CASSTTGDPAGANVLTF.

This clonotype came up many times. V gene TRBV7-2 combines with J gene TRBJ2-1; no firm D call. CDR3 size: 14 residues. V gave up 3 bases and J gave up 5 bases, with 11 bases separating them. The V gene's germline CDR1 is SGHTA and CDR2 FQGNSA. CDR3 protein: CASSFERIDNEQFF. The CDR3 coding sequence is TGTGCCAGCAGCTTCGAACGGATTGACAATGAGCAGTTCTTC.

This clonotype was recorded many times. The chain employs TRBV5-6 and TRBJ2-5, with D tentatively TRBD1 or TRBD2 (6 bases each). Germline V lookup: CDR1 SGHDT, CDR2 YYEEEE. The CDR3 has 17 residues. Between the trimmed V and J ends, which lost 3 bases and 4 bases, there was a span of 22 bases. CDR3 residues: CASSSWGAGKERETQYF. The CDR3 nucleotides read TGTGCCAGCAGCTCCTGGGGGGCGGGAAAGGAGCGAGAGACCCAGTACTTC.

This rearrangement joins TRBV4-1 to TRBJ1-4; D uncertain. CDR1 and CDR2 (germline): MGHRA, YSYEKL. The V gene lost 2 bases and the J gene lost 3 bases, with 7 bases spanning the gap. The length of the CDR3 is 14 residues. Written as DNA, the CDR3 is TGCGCCAGCAGCCAACGGGTTTCTAATGAAAAACTGTTTTTT. Residues: CASSQRVSNEKLFF.

This clonotype was seen many times. The chain is built from TRBV3-1 and TRBJ2-6; 9 nucleotides match TRBD2. CDR1 is LGHDT, CDR2 YNNKEL, per germline (reference sequence). The CDR3 spans 17 residues. The trim removed 4 bases at V and 4 bases at J, leaving 8 bases unmatched. This CDR3 reads CASSLSTSGLGANVLTF. In DNA, the CDR3 is TGTGCCAGCAGCCTCTCGACTAGCGGCCTCGGGGCCAACGTCCTGACTTTC.

This clonotype was counted many times. The chain employs TRBV6-2 or TRBV6-3 and TRBJ2-6, with a tentative D call TRBD1 (7 bases). The V gene lost 7 bases and the J gene lost 6 bases, with 22 bases spanning the gap. The V gene's germline CDR1 is MNHEY and CDR2 SVGEGT. The CDR3 loop spans 17 amino acids. Here the CDR3 reads CASTETGTFFSANVLTF. In DNA, the CDR3 is TGTGCCAGCACCGAGACAGGGACTTTTTTCTCGGCCAACGTCCTGACTTTC.